This TCR beta chain was sequenced in a study of blood T cell repertoires in COVID-19. Looking at the study overall: Samples of COVID-19 (acute and convalescent) were obtained from the United States, Italy and Spain.

Profiled with immunoSEQ multiplex PCR; TCRdb holds only in-frame clones, not every one. The profile shows approximately 300,000 clones, 85% to 95% of them singletons. In germline, CDR1 is SGHRS, CDR2 YFSETQ. Trimming removed 0 bases from V and 6 bases from J, with 9 bases in between. This CDR3 comprises 13 residues. Participants' own reports of clinical history determined their cohort assignment. All exposed participants met a person with COVID-19 within 2 weeks before entering the study. The clonotype comes from a woman aged 30 to 39 who had been exposed to COVID-19. The sample was PBMCs or T cells enriched from blood (not recorded which). This chain connects TRBV5-1 to TRBJ1-1; no definite D call. The CDR3 nucleotides are TGCGCCAGCAGCTTGGAGTACGGAGCTGAAGCTTTCTTT. Protein product: CASSLEYGAEAFF.